These 27 T cell receptor beta chains were all obtained from the same sample, sequenced in a study of control samples from healthy donors and cancer patients. Profiling relied on immunoSEQ multiplex PCR, and the TCRdb table lists in-frame clones only, not all of them. The profile shows roughly 190,000 clones, 91% of them singletons. Specimen: blood. All receptors derive from a man aged 25 to 45 in good health.

The chain couples TRBV9 to TRBJ1-3, with unresolved D. Germline loops: CDR1 SGDLS, CDR2 YYNGEE. The CDR3 is made up of 16 amino acids. The germline V and J ends were trimmed by 3 bases and 0 bases, with 13 bases remaining between them. CDR3 nucleotide sequence: TGTGCCAGCAGCGCCGGTCGCGGAAGCTCTGGAAACACCATATATTTT. Amino acid sequence: CASSAGRGSSGNTIYF.

This clone was seen more than once but under ten times. The chain joins TRBV7-9 to TRBJ1-2; weak D call: TRBD1 (6 bases). Trimming stripped 5 bases from V and 3 bases from J, with 19 bases between. CDR3 length equals 16 residues. Looked up from germline, CDR1 is SEHNR and CDR2 is FQNEAQ (reference sequence). CDR3 in amino acids: CASSPGVWGTDYGYTF. The CDR3 DNA is TGTGCCAGCAGCCCAGGGGTTTGGGGTACAGACTATGGCTACACCTTC.

V is TRBV27 and J is TRBJ1-1; tentatively, D is TRBD1 (5 bases). V lost 3 bases and J 0 bases, leaving 11 bases between the germline ends. Germline V gene data show CDR1 as MNHEY and CDR2 as SMNVEV (reference sequence). There are 15 residues in the CDR3. DNA of the CDR3: TGTGCCAGCAGTTTCCAAGGGGCAGTGAACACTGAAGCTTTCTTT. Amino acid sequence: CASSFQGAVNTEAFF.

This clone was counted once. V and J are TRBV2 and TRBJ1-1; TRBD1 aligns across 7 bases. Germline V gene sequence: CDR1 SNHLY, CDR2 FYNNEI. V lost 6 bases and J lost 6; bases outside the gene matches: 7. The CDR3 is 13 residues long. As DNA, the CDR3 is TGTGCCAGCAGCACAGGGGTCCGGCCTGAAGCTTTCTTT. This gives the protein CASSTGVRPEAFF.

The chain employs TRBV3-1 (or the pseudogene TRBV3-2) and TRBJ1-3, with 8 bases that match TRBD1. Germline V gene data show CDR1 as LGHDT and CDR2 as YNNKEL (reference sequence). This CDR3 has 16 amino acids. V shed 4 bases and J 0 bases; nucleotides not matched to a gene: 5. In DNA form, the CDR3 reads TGTGCCAGCAGCCGGGGACAGGCTGACTCTGGAAACACCATATATTTT. It specifies CASSRGQADSGNTIYF.

This clone was counted only a few times. The CDR3 reads CASMIGHEQFF. The CDR3 region has the DNA TGTGCCAGCATGATCGGTCATGAGCAGTTCTTC. This chain connects TRBV2 to TRBJ2-1; D unresolved. The CDR3 consists of 11 residues. Germline CDR1 and CDR2: SNHLY and FYNNEI. V lost 7 bases to trimming and J lost 8 bases, with 9 bases between them.

This chain links TRBV11-3 with TRBJ2-4, with a weak D call TRBD1 (6 bases). The V end was cut by 2 bases, the J end by 8 bases, with 10 bases between. The CDR3 contains 13 residues. Germline CDR1 and CDR2: SGHNT and YENEEA. The CDR3 loop is CASSLNHRDIQYF. The CDR3, as DNA: TGTGCCAGCAGCTTAAACCACAGGGACATTCAGTACTTC.

V usage is TRBV18 and J usage is TRBJ1-1; D is undetermined. This CDR3 spans 15 amino acids. V shed 8 bases and J shed 3 bases, with 19 bases lying between them. CDR1 and CDR2 from the germline V gene are KGHSH and LQKENI. The CDR3 nucleotides are TGTGCCAGCCTTCCGCCCGGGCCCCCGCACACTGAAGCTTTCTTT. It codes for CASLPPGPPHTEAFF.

This clone was recorded a few times. V is TRBV14 and J is TRBJ1-2; tentatively, D is TRBD1 (5 bases). The germline V gene has CDR1 SGHDN and CDR2 FVKESK. This CDR3 comprises 14 residues. Trimming pared 5 bases from V and 5 bases from J, leaving 15 bases between. The DNA for the CDR3 is TGTGCCAGCAGCTTCATGGGGGGATTATATGGCTACACCTTC. It translates to CASSFMGGLYGYTF.

V usage is TRBV6-9 and J usage is TRBJ1-1, with D unclear. CDR1 MNHGY and CDR2 SVAAGI come from the germline V gene. CDR3 size: 15 residues. Trimming removed 3 bases at V and 0 bases at J, with 11 bases between. DNA of the CDR3: TGTGCCAGCAGTTACGGTAGCCCCCTGAACACTGAAGCTTTCTTT. It translates to CASSYGSPLNTEAFF.

The DNA of the CDR3 is TGTGCCAGCAGCCGACAGTTTTCAGATCCGAAGACGCAGTATTTT. Protein sequence: CASSRQFSDPKTQYF. The genes are TRBV11-3 and TRBJ2-3, with a tentative D call TRBD1 (5 bases). The CDR3 is 15 residues long. Trimming pared 5 bases from V and 9 bases from J, leaving 21 bases between. CDR1 and CDR2 from the germline V gene are SGHNT and YENEEA.

V gene TRBV12-3 or TRBV12-4 combines with J gene TRBJ1-2; no clear D gene. V was cut by 2 bases and J by 8 bases, with 9 bases left in between. The CDR3 runs 12 residues. For the CDR3, the DNA is TGTGCCAGCAGTTTATGGGTGAGCGGCTACACCTTC. Translation gives CASSLWVSGYTF.

The gene calls are TRBV3-1 (or the pseudogene TRBV3-2) and TRBJ2-2, with 9 nucleotides matching TRBD1. The CDR3 length is 16 residues. Germline trimming cut 1 base from V and 0 bases from J; bases unmatched to any gene: 0. CDR1 and CDR2 from the germline V gene are LGHDT and YNNKEL (reference sequence). Written as DNA, the CDR3 is TGTGCCAGCAGCCAAGGACAGGGGGCGAACACCGGGGAGCTGTTTTTT. It translates to CASSQGQGANTGELFF.

V is TRBV10-3 and J is TRBJ2-1; 7 bases line up with TRBD1. In germline, CDR1 is ENHRY, CDR2 SYGVKD. The CDR3 consists of 15 residues. Trimming removed 5 bases from V and 4 bases from J; junction bases left unmatched: 8. CDR3 bases: TGTGCCATCAGTAAAGGGGACAGTTCATACAATGAGCAGTTCTTC. Translation: CAISKGDSSYNEQFF.

The rearrangement uses TRBV3-1 (or the pseudogene TRBV3-2) and TRBJ2-1, with TRBD2 matching 8 bases. CDR3 size: 14 residues. The V and J ends lost 4 bases and 7 bases, in that order; junction bases with no gene match: 6. CDR1 and CDR2 from the germline V gene are LGHDT and YNNKEL (reference sequence). DNA of the CDR3: TGTGCCAGCAGCCTGGGACTAGGAGGGAATGAGCAGTTCTTC. It is translated as CASSLGLGGNEQFF.

The chain employs TRBV7-8 and TRBJ1-2, with D unresolved. The CDR3 is 14 residues long. V was shortened by 6 bases and J by 1 base, with 12 bases between the two germline ends. Germline V CDR1 and CDR2: SGHVS, FQNEAQ. CDR3 in amino acids: CASRVLSVNYGYTF. The CDR3 DNA is TGTGCCAGCAGGGTCTTGAGCGTTAACTATGGCTACACCTTC. The whole variable domain, filled in from reference TRBV7-8 and TRBJ1-2, reads GAGVSQSPRYKVAKRGQDVALRCDPISGHVSLFWYQQALGQGPEFLTYFQNEAQLDKSGLPSDRFFAERPEGSVSTLKIQRTQQEDSAVYLCASRVLSVNYGYTFGSGTRLTVV.

The V call is TRBV14, the J call TRBJ2-7; TRBD1 matches 8 bases. With V trimmed by 4 bases and J by 5 bases, 22 bases remained unmatched. The CDR3 length is 19 residues. Per germline, CDR1 SGHDN and CDR2 FVKESK. The CDR3 sequence: CASSRRRTYRGLMSNEQYF. CDR3 DNA sequence: TGTGCCAGCAGCCGAAGAAGGACCTACAGGGGGTTAATGAGCAACGAGCAGTACTTC.

This chain uses TRBV6-1 with TRBJ1-4, with D possibly being TRBD1 (6 bases). The germline V gene has CDR1 MNHNS and CDR2 SASEGT. The CDR3 runs to 15 residues. Trimming left V 3 bases short and J 4 bases short, with 12 bases between. The CDR3 DNA reads TGTGCCAGCAGTGACGGGGGGACACATAATGAAAAACTGTTTTTT. Amino acid sequence: CASSDGGTHNEKLFF.

This clone was recorded once. J is TRBJ2-2 and V is TRBV4-1; the match to TRBD2 covers 9 bases. CDR1 is MGHRA, CDR2 YSYEKL, per germline. The CDR3 spans 18 residues. Germline trimming cut 4 bases from V and 1 base from J; bases unmatched to any gene: 10. CDR3 DNA sequence: TGCGCCAGCAGCCTAATCCCTCTAGCGGGGATGAACACCGGGGAGCTGTTTTTT. The encoded protein is CASSLIPLAGMNTGELFF.

The sample holds a few counts of this clone. The chain carries TRBV30 and TRBJ2-3, with 9 nucleotides matching TRBD1. Germline trimming cut 3 bases from V and 4 bases from J; bases unmatched to any gene: 5. In germline, CDR1 is GTSNPN, CDR2 SVGIG (reference sequence). CDR3 size: 14 residues. In DNA, the CDR3 is TGTGCCTGGAGGTTTACAGGGGGCGCAGATACGCAGTATTTT. This codes for CAWRFTGGADTQYF.

The V gene is TRBV6-1, the J gene TRBJ1-6; TRBD1 matches at 9 bases. V trimming: 1 base; J trimming: 2 bases; junction bases outside the gene matches: 6. This CDR3 spans 18 amino acids. Germline CDR1 MNHNS, CDR2 SASEGT. DNA of the CDR3: TGTGCCAGCAGTGAAGAGACAGGGGGGGTTCCCTATAATTCACCCCTCCACTTT. It specifies CASSEETGGVPYNSPLHF.

The rearrangement links TRBV19 to TRBJ1-5; tentative D call: TRBD1 (5 bases). Germline assignment: CDR1 LNHDA and CDR2 SQIVND (reference sequence). The CDR3 has 14 residues. Trimming removed 7 bases at V and 6 bases at J, with 16 bases between. CDR3 sequence (DNA): TGTGCCAGTACCCCCCGGGGCAGATTTCAGCCCCAGCATTTT. Translated, it gives CASTPRGRFQPQHF. The full variable domain, rest sourced from reference TRBV19 and TRBJ1-5, is DGGITQSPKYLFRKEGQNVTLSCEQNLNHDAMYWYRQDPGQGLRLIYYSQIVNDFQKGDIAEGYSVSREKKESFPLTVTSAQKNPTAFYLCASTPRGRFQPQHFGDGTRLSIL.

The gene calls are TRBV5-4 and TRBJ1-1, with 8 nucleotides matching TRBD1. Germline values: CDR1 SGHNT, CDR2 YYREEE (reference sequence). The CDR3 runs to 15 residues. V gave up 4 bases and J gave up 2 bases; unmatched junction bases: 7. The CDR3 loop reads CASSNQGALNTEAFF. The DNA for the CDR3 is TGTGCCAGCAGCAACCAGGGGGCGCTTAACACTGAAGCTTTCTTT.

The genes are TRBV7-8 and TRBJ2-7; maybe TRBD2 (6 bases). Trimming stripped 5 bases from V and 6 bases from J, with 26 bases between. Germline values: CDR1 SGHVS, CDR2 FQNEAQ. The CDR3 is 17 residues long. The CDR3, as DNA: TGTGCCAGCAGCACGGGACTGGGTGTTCGGGGCTCGATCGAGCAGTACTTC. Translation gives CASSTGLGVRGSIEQYF.

This chain uses TRBV29-1 with TRBJ1-6; D not certain. This CDR3 spans 13 amino acids. Trimming left V 4 bases short and J 7 bases short, with 11 bases between. Germline CDR1 SQVTM, CDR2 ANQGSEA. CDR3 DNA: TGCAGCGTTGCCCATACGGAGAATTCACCCCTCCACTTT. Residues: CSVAHTENSPLHF.

The chain joins TRBV28 to TRBJ2-7; TRBD1 agrees at 7 bases. The CDR3 spans 15 residues. V dropped 1 base and J dropped 3; count of bases not matched to a gene: 6. Germline assignment: CDR1 MDHEN and CDR2 SYDVKM. This CDR3 reads CASSLSSGGSYEQYF. DNA of the CDR3: TGTGCCAGCAGTTTATCGTCAGGGGGAAGCTACGAGCAGTACTTC.

The CDR3 nucleotides read TGTGCCAGCAGCAAAGTGCGTGGACGCGTGGGTGGCTACACCTTC. It yields the protein CASSKVRGRVGGYTF. The V gene is TRBV21-1, the J gene TRBJ1-2. TRBV21-1 is shown as a pseudogene. The CDR3 loop spans 15 amino acids.